The clone carrying this T cell receptor (beta chain) appeared many times. What it binds is not known. The sample comes from a study of CD8 T cells in ankylosing spondylitis. Study observations and caveats: Prior literature has documented some motif variants in synovial fluid and blood from reactive arthritis. Blood of patients with ankylosing spondylitis appeared to be characterized by a TCR beta motif of several highly homologous variants. Disease-linked clones were found to be CD8+ and relatively rare in peripheral blood. Within matched ankylosing spondylitis synovial fluid, disease-linked clones were reportedly significantly enriched.

TCRdb analysed the 5' RACE reads with MiXCR anew, one entry per CDR3 protein. The sample contains 250,000 to 400,000 distinct CDR3 sequences, under 14% of which appear only once. Germline assignment: CDR1 SGHAT and CDR2 FQNNGV. Trimming removed 0 bases from V and 0 bases from J, with 9 bases in between. The CDR3 has 15 residues. The sequence was obtained from a female donor with ankylosing spondylitis or in good health (not recorded which). The source material was blood, either unsorted or a sorted T cell fraction (not recorded which). This chain uses TRBV11-2 with TRBJ2-7, with D perhaps matching TRBD1 or TRBD2 (5 bases each). The CDR3 is CASSLEGTASYEQYF. The DNA for the CDR3 is TGTGCCAGCAGCTTAGAGGGGACGGCCTCCTACGAGCAGTACTTC. Full variable domain (missing parts from reference TRBV11-2 and TRBJ2-7): EAGVAQSPRYKIIEKRQSVAFWCNPISGHATLYWYQQILGQGPKLLIQFQNNGVVDDSQLPKDRFSAERLKGVDSTLKIQPAKLEDSAVYLCASSLEGTASYEQYFGPGTRLTVT.